The clone carrying this TCR beta chain was observed a few times. Antigen unknown. This specimen comes from a study of CD8 T cells in ankylosing spondylitis. The CDR3 totals 16 residues. The V gene's germline CDR1 is SEHNR and CDR2 FQNEAQ (reference sequence). Losses at the gene ends were 5 bases for V and 4 bases for J; bases not matched to a gene: 7. From the 5' RACE reads, TCRdb called clonotypes with MiXCR, one entry per CDR3 protein. This table holds some 350,000 distinct CDR3 sequences, approximately 15% found once. General study findings and limits: Researchers report that disease-linked clones proved CD8+ and relatively rare in peripheral blood.

The TCR was taken from a male donor with ankylosing spondylitis or in good health (not recorded which). Sequenced: blood, either unsorted or a sorted T cell fraction (not recorded which). The chain couples TRBV7-9 to TRBJ2-5, with 13 bases matching TRBD2. CDR3 region: CASSLRTSGSSETQYF. The DNA for the CDR3 is TGTGCCAGCAGCCTCCGGACTAGCGGGAGTTCAGAGACCCAGTACTTC.